These T cell receptor beta chains were read from a single sample in a study of shared clonotypes between healthy human individuals. Some clones are missing from TCRdb's copy, which holds only in-frame ones; the method was immunoSEQ multiplex PCR. The table lists a few million clones, around nine tenths of them singletons. Sequences were obtained from naive CD4+ T cells sorted from blood. The receptors stem from a man aged 18 to 30 in good health. The CDR3 runs from the conserved cysteine through the conserved F or W. The D gene is left open where the match is weak. Some rows mark clone size as missing; the rest say once, few, many or name a class of expanded clone.

14	TRBV7-9	TRBJ2-7	-	-	TGTGCCAGCAGCCCAGGAGGCCAGGGAGGCGAGCAGTACTTC	CASSPGGQGGEQYF
17	TRBV7-6	TRBJ2-2	TRBD1	-	TGTGCCAGCAGCTTGGGGGGGACAGGGGCGGCCACCGGGGAGCTGTTTTTT	CASSLGGTGAATGELFF
15	TRBV11-2	TRBJ2-7	-	-	TGTGCCAGCAGCTTGGGGCAGCTTCCCTCCTACGAGCAGTACTTC	CASSLGQLPSYEQYF
13	TRBV11-3	TRBJ2-5	-	-	TGTGCCAGCAGCTTAGGGGCCGCGGGGACCCAGTACTTC	CASSLGAAGTQYF
17	TRBV5-6	TRBJ1-1	-	-	TGTGCCAGCAGCCGGTCAGGTGGTTTCTACCTGACTGGTGAAGCTTTCTTT	CASSRSGGFYLTGEAFF
14	TRBV10-3	TRBJ2-7	TRBD1	once	TGTGCCATCAGTGACGGACAGGGATCCTACGAGCAGTACTTC	CAISDGQGSYEQYF
14	TRBV6-1	TRBJ2-7	TRBD1	-	TGTGCCAGCAGCCGGACAGGGGCTCTGGGGGAGCAGTACTTC	CASSRTGALGEQYF
19	TRBV18	TRBJ2-6	-	-	TGTGCCAGCTCACTCAGCGTGGGGGATTTAAGCTCTGGGGCCAACGTCCTGACTTTC	CASSLSVGDLSSGANVLTF
14	TRBV9	TRBJ2-1	-	-	TGTGCCAGCAGCGGCCGAAGCTCCTACAATGAGCAGTTCTTC	CASSGRSSYNEQFF
14	TRBV5-1	TRBJ2-5	-	-	TGCGCCAGCAGCTTATGGGCGGGGCAAGAGACCCAGTACTTC	CASSLWAGQETQYF